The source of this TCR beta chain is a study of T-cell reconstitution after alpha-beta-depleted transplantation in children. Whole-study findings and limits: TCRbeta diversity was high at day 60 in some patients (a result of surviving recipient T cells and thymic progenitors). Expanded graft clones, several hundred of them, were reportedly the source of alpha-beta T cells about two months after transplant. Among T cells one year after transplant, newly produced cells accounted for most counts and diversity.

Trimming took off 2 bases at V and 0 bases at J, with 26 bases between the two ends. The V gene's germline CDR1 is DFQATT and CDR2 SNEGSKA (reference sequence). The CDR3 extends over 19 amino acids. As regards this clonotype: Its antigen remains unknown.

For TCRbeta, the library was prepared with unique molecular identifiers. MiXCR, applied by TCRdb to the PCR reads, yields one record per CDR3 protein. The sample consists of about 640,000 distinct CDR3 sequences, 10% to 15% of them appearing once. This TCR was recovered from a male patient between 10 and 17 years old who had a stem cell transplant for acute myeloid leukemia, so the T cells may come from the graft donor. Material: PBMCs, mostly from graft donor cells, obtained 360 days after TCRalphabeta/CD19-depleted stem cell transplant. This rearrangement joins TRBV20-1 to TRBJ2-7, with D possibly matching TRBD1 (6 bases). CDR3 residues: CSARRPGQVITTSSYEQYF. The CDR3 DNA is TGCAGTGCTAGACGTCCGGGACAAGTAATAACAACCAGCTCCTACGAGCAGTACTTC.